These T cell receptor beta chains were read from a single sample in a study of blood T cell repertoires in COVID-19. Profiling relied on immunoSEQ multiplex PCR, and the TCRdb table lists in-frame clones only, not all of them. The sample records 120,000 or so clones, 88% being singletons. The sequenced sample consisted of peripheral blood. Receptors originate from a human donor in a cohort sampled during active COVID-19. The CDR3 runs from the conserved cysteine through the conserved F or W. A D gene is named only where the DNA matches it firmly. Expanded clones are given a class, and other clones once, few, many or no size at all.

>TRBD1|TRBJ2-2|-|TRBV4-1
TGCGCCAGCAGCCGTCGACAGGGGGCGAGCACCGGGGAGCTGTTTTTT
CASSRRQGASTGELFF
>-|TRBJ2-2|-|TRBV6-2/TRBV6-3
TGTGCCAGCAGTTATCCCCTAGCGACCCGGGAGCTGTTTTTT
CASSYPLATRELFF
>TRBD2|TRBJ2-1|-|TRBV3-1/TRBV3-2
TGTGCCAGCAGCCCGGGGACTAGCGGGAGGGATTTCCACAATGAGCAGTTCTTC
CASSPGTSGRDFHNEQFF
>TRBD2|TRBJ2-1|-|TRBV27
TGTGCCAGCAGTTCGATATTTAGCGGGGGGAGCTCCTACAATGAGCAGTTCTTC
CASSSIFSGGSSYNEQFF
>TRBD1|TRBJ1-3|once|TRBV6-2/TRBV6-3
TGTGCCAGCAGCCCGGATACAGGGGCTGGAAACACCATATATTTT
CASSPDTGAGNTIYF
>-|TRBJ1-2|-|TRBV28
TGTGCCAGCAGTTTATCAGGATCTGGCTACACCTTC
CASSLSGSGYTF
>TRBD2|TRBJ2-3|-|TRBV13
TGTGCCAGCAGCCCAGGACTAGATACAGATACGCAGTATTTT
CASSPGLDTDTQYF
>-|TRBJ2-3|-|TRBV5-1
TGCGCCAGCACCTACGCTGTAGCAGATACGCAGTATTTT
CASTYAVADTQYF
>-|TRBJ2-2|-|TRBV21-1
TGTGCCAGCAGCAAAGTAAATGGTGGCGGGACTCTCACCGGGGAGCTGTTTTTT
CASSKVNGGGTLTGELFF
>TRBD1|TRBJ1-1|-|TRBV7-9
TGTGCCAGCAGCTTGGGGACAGGGCGCACTGAAGCTTTCTTT
CASSLGTGRTEAFF
>-|TRBJ2-1|-|TRBV18
TGTGCCAGCTCACCCCGCGACAGGTCTGGTTACAATGAGCAGTTCTTC
CASSPRDRSGYNEQFF
>TRBD2|TRBJ2-7|-|TRBV7-6
TGTGCCAGCAGCTTAGAAGCGGGATTCTACGAGCAGTACTTC
CASSLEAGFYEQYF
>TRBD1|TRBJ1-2|-|TRBV12-3/TRBV12-4
TGTGCCAGCAGTCCGGACAGGAACTATGGCTACACCTTC
CASSPDRNYGYTF
>-|TRBJ1-2|-|TRBV6-5
TGTGCCAGCAGCCCGGGACACCTCTATGGCTACACCTTC
CASSPGHLYGYTF
>-|TRBJ2-5|-|TRBV6-5
TGTGCCAGCAGCCAACCGGAGGAGACCCAGTACTTC
CASSQPEETQYF
>-|TRBJ2-1|-|TRBV28
TGTGCCAGCAGTAAGCCAGGGTGGAATGAGCAGTTCTTC
CASSKPGWNEQFF
>-|TRBJ2-7|once|TRBV7-9
TGTGCCAGCAGCATAAGCGGAAGCTCCTACGAGCAGTACTTC
CASSISGSSYEQYF
>-|TRBJ1-5|-|TRBV9
TGTGCCAGCAGCGCTGGGCAGTTTAATCAGCCCCAGCATTTT
CASSAGQFNQPQHF
>TRBD2|TRBJ2-3|-|TRBV7-8
TGTGCCAGCAGCTTAGGAGCGGGGGGCAGCACAGATACGCAGTATTTT
CASSLGAGGSTDTQYF
>-|TRBJ2-4|-|TRBV4-1
TGCGCCAGCAGCCCCCCCGGGGAAGCCAAAAACATTCAGTACTTC
CASSPPGEAKNIQYF
>TRBD1|TRBJ2-7|-|TRBV7-9
TGTGCCAGCAGCTTAGGCCAGGGGGCGCAAGAAGAGCAGTACTTC
CASSLGQGAQEEQYF
>TRBD2|TRBJ2-3|-|TRBV5-1
TGCGCCAGCAGCTCTAAAAAGCCGGGACTAGCGGGAGGTCCAGATACGCAGTATTTT
CASSSKKPGLAGGPDTQYF
>TRBD2|TRBJ2-3|-|TRBV7-9
TGTGCCAGCACCCTAGCGGGGAGCACAGATACGCAGTATTTT
CASTLAGSTDTQYF
>-|TRBJ1-1|few|TRBV19
TGTGCCAGTAGGCAGGGTTGGACTGAAGCTTTCTTT
CASRQGWTEAFF
>-|TRBJ2-5|-|TRBV6-5
TGTGCCGCACGGTGGCGGGAGACCCAGTACTTC
CAARWRETQYF
>-|TRBJ2-5|-|TRBV5-1
TGCGCCAGCAGCTCGAACCTCGGACTTGGGGAGACCCAGTACTTC
CASSSNLGLGETQYF
>-|TRBJ2-7|-|TRBV13
TGTGCCAGCAGCCCCCCGGGGAGCTCCTACGAGCAGTACTTC
CASSPPGSSYEQYF
>-|TRBJ1-1|-|TRBV19
TGTGCCAGTAGTATAGAGGAGCGTAGCCCTGAAGCTTTCTTT
CASSIEERSPEAFF
>-|TRBJ2-3|-|TRBV19
TGTGCCAGTAGTATACGGGGCACAGATACGCAGTATTTT
CASSIRGTDTQYF
>TRBD2|TRBJ2-7|-|TRBV27
TGTGCCAGCAGTTTGGCATCCCCCTCGCGGGGGGGCTACGAGCAGTACTTC
CASSLASPSRGGYEQYF
>-|TRBJ1-5|-|TRBV30
TGTGCCTGGAAGCAAAAGGACTTGAATCAGCCCCAGCATTTT
CAWKQKDLNQPQHF
>TRBD2|TRBJ2-1|-|TRBV15
TGTGCCACCAGCAGAGATGGGCTAGCGGGAGGCACTGAGCAGTTCTTC
CATSRDGLAGGTEQFF
>-|TRBJ2-3|-|TRBV3-1/TRBV3-2
TGTGCCAGCAGCCAAGACCCCAGCCCCTCGCAGAGTGGAGGTACAGATACGCAGTATTTT
CASSQDPSPSQSGGTDTQYF
>TRBD1|TRBJ1-2|-|TRBV6-5
TGTGCCAGCACCGAGGGGACAGCGGAGGACGGCTACACCTTC
CASTEGTAEDGYTF
>TRBD2|TRBJ2-5|once|TRBV10-2
TGCGCCAGCTCGGTAGCGGGAGTTCAGGAGACCCAGTACTTC
CASSVAGVQETQYF
>TRBD1|TRBJ1-4|-|TRBV5-1
TGCGCCAGCAGCCCCACAGGGGGCATCAGTGAAAAACTGTTTTTT
CASSPTGGISEKLFF
>TRBD1|TRBJ1-1|-|TRBV29-1
TGCAGCGTCAGGACAGGGGGAGTAGACACTGAAGCTTTCTTT
CSVRTGGVDTEAFF
>TRBD2|TRBJ2-5|-|TRBV7-2
TGTGCCAGCAGCTTAGCCCTAGCGGGGCCCCAGAAGACCCAGTACTTC
CASSLALAGPQKTQYF
>TRBD2|TRBJ2-5|-|TRBV28
TGTGCCAGCAGCTCGGGCAGCGGGATCGAAGAGACCCAGTACTTC
CASSSGSGIEETQYF
>TRBD2|TRBJ2-1|-|TRBV6-5
TGTGCCAGCAGCCAGCGGGAGTCCTACAATGAGCAGTTCTTC
CASSQRESYNEQFF
>TRBD1|TRBJ2-7|once|TRBV5-5
TGTGCCAGCAGCTTGGGGGGACAGGCCACCTACGAGCAGTACTTC
CASSLGGQATYEQYF
>-|TRBJ1-5|-|TRBV28
TGTGCCAGCAACGGACAGTATAGCAATCAGCCCCAGCATTTT
CASNGQYSNQPQHF
>-|TRBJ1-2|-|TRBV9
TGTGCCAGCAGCAACCGACAGAGCCTCAACTATGGCTACACCTTC
CASSNRQSLNYGYTF
>-|TRBJ2-4|-|TRBV19
TGTGCCAGTAGTATAGCAGTTAGGGGGTCGAGGAACATTCAGTACTTC
CASSIAVRGSRNIQYF
>TRBD1|TRBJ1-1|-|TRBV5-1
TGCGCCAGCAGCTTGGGCGGACAGGTTAACACTGAAGCTTTCTTT
CASSLGGQVNTEAFF
>-|TRBJ1-3|-|TRBV4-2
TGTGCCAGCAGCCAATGGGCGACAGAAGCCTCTGGAAACACCATATATTTT
CASSQWATEASGNTIYF
>-|TRBJ2-7|-|TRBV2
TGTGCCAGCACCGCCGGGAAGGGCGCGGAGCAGTACTTC
CASTAGKGAEQYF
>TRBD1|TRBJ2-5|-|TRBV5-4
TGTGCCAGCAGCCACTCCCGGGACAGGGGTGGAGAGACCCAGTACTTC
CASSHSRDRGGETQYF
>-|TRBJ1-2|once|TRBV29-1
TGCAGCGTTGAAGCGGGTTCTTTTGGCTACACCTTC
CSVEAGSFGYTF
>-|TRBJ2-1|-|TRBV25-1
TGTGCCAGCAACCCTCGGCAGGGGGGTAGCAATGAGCAGTTCTTC
CASNPRQGGSNEQFF
>-|TRBJ1-1|once|TRBV7-9
TGTTCGGGGGAAATGAACACTGAAGCTTTCTTT
CSGEMNTEAFF
>-|TRBJ1-1|-|TRBV7-9
TGTGCCAGCAACCCGACAGGCAACACTGAAGCTTTCTTT
CASNPTGNTEAFF
>TRBD1|TRBJ1-4|-|TRBV18
TGTGCCAGCTCACCACGGCAGGGGGTCGGTGAAAAACTGTTTTTT
CASSPRQGVGEKLFF
>TRBD1|TRBJ2-7|-|TRBV11-2
TGTGCCAGCAGCTTAGGACAGGGGGCGTTTCACTACGAGCAGTACTTC
CASSLGQGAFHYEQYF
>TRBD1|TRBJ2-6|-|TRBV7-2
TGTGCCAGCAGTCACGGGACAGGGGCCCCCGGAGCCAACGTCCTGACTTTC
CASSHGTGAPGANVLTF
>-|TRBJ1-1|-|TRBV18
TGTGCCAGCTCACCACCGAAGTTAGTGGGGGGTGGGACTGAAGCTTTCTTT
CASSPPKLVGGGTEAFF
>-|TRBJ2-3|-|TRBV19
TGTGCCAGTAGGTCCCAACGGGGCACAGATACGCAGTATTTT
CASRSQRGTDTQYF
>TRBD1|TRBJ1-2|-|TRBV6-5
TGTGCCCGGCCCCCAGGGGGTAACTATGGCTACACCTTC
CARPPGGNYGYTF
>TRBD2|TRBJ2-2|-|TRBV19
TGTGCCAGTAGTATCGGACTAGCGGGAGTACGGGAGCTGTTTTTT
CASSIGLAGVRELFF
>TRBD2|TRBJ2-1|-|TRBV2
TGTGCCAGGAGCTTGGCACTAGCGGGAAAACTCAATGAGCAGTTCTTC
CARSLALAGKLNEQFF